Following are 14 T cell receptor beta chains from one sample sequenced in a study of OX40 agonist ivuxolimab in advanced cancers. Using immunoSEQ multiplex PCR, the repertoire was profiled, and TCRdb retains in-frame clones only, with some absent. The table has more than 75,000 clones, more than 85% seen once; the top ten hold around 0.82%. The starting material was CD4+ or CD8+ T cells sorted from blood, obtained in a trial of the OX40 agonist ivuxolimab. These TCRs come from an adult with an advanced solid tumor such as melanoma, head and neck, liver or kidney cancer.

The chain combines TRBV10-3 with TRBJ2-1; D is perhaps TRBD2 (6 bases). Between the trimmed V and J ends, which lost 6 bases and 9 bases, there was a span of 9 bases. The CDR3 runs 11 residues. Germline V CDR1 and CDR2: ENHRY, SYGVKD. CDR3 in amino acids: CAIRLASEQFF. CDR3 coding DNA: TGTGCCATCAGGCTAGCGAGTGAGCAGTTCTTC.

This clone is a singleton in its sample. V usage is TRBV6-1 and J usage is TRBJ1-1, with D maybe TRBD1 (6 bases). This CDR3 is 16 amino acids long. Germline CDR1 reads MNHNS; CDR2 reads SASEGT. V gave up 3 bases and J gave up 1 base, with 15 bases separating them. The CDR3 protein is CASSDQGSPTNTEAFF. The CDR3 nucleotides are TGTGCCAGCAGTGACCAGGGGAGTCCGACGAACACTGAAGCTTTCTTT.

This chain links TRBV21-1 with TRBJ2-3; TRBD2, the table's D call, lacks a check against the DNA. TRBV21-1 is described as a pseudogene. This CDR3 is 16 amino acids long. The CDR3 DNA sequence: TGTGCCAGCAGCAAAGAGGGGCGGGAGTACACAGATACGCAGTATTTT. This translates into CASSKEGREYTDTQYF.

The rearrangement joins TRBV18 to TRBJ1-2; a weak D match, TRBD1 (6 bases). Germline V CDR1 and CDR2: KGHSH, LQKENI. Trimming shortened V by 3 bases and J by 6 bases, and 20 bases separated the two germline ends. CDR3 size: 16 residues. The CDR3 sequence is CASSPAGAFLENGYTF. The CDR3 DNA follows: TGTGCCAGCTCACCGGCAGGGGCCTTCTTAGAAAATGGCTACACCTTC.

This chain uses TRBV21-1 with TRBJ2-7; the table's D gene call, TRBD2, was not cross checked with the DNA. TRBV21-1 is labeled a pseudogene. This CDR3 is 14 amino acids long. The CDR3 reads CASSKPTGTTEQYV. In nucleotides, the CDR3 is TGTGCCAGCAGCAAACCAACCGGGACTACCGAGCAGTACGTC.

The chain uses TRBV6-1 and TRBJ2-1; D possibly corresponds to TRBD2 (6 bases). The CDR3 sequence is 14 residues long. In germline, CDR1 is MNHNS, CDR2 SASEGT. The V and J ends lost 0 bases and 7 bases respectively, with 10 bases between them. CDR3 nucleotides: TGTGCCAGCAGTGAAGCCGGAGGAGGGAATGAGCAGTTCTTC. Protein: CASSEAGGGNEQFF.

The CDR3 sequence: CASSNDRSSTDTQYF. Written as DNA, the CDR3 is TGTGCCAGCAGCAACGACAGGTCTAGCACAGATACGCAGTATTTT. The V gene is TRBV5-4, the J gene TRBJ2-3; a weak D match, TRBD1 (6 bases). The germline V gene encodes CDR1 SGHNT and CDR2 YYREEE (reference sequence). This CDR3 contains 15 residues. V was trimmed by 4 bases and J by 0 bases, leaving 12 bases between them.

This clone is a singleton in its sample. The chain couples TRBV6-5 to TRBJ1-1; a possible D gene is TRBD1 (5 bases). V lost 4 bases, J lost 1 base, and 10 bases lay in between. Germline V CDR1 and CDR2: MNHEY, SVGAGI. This CDR3 spans 14 amino acids. The CDR3 region has the DNA TGTGCCAGCAGTTCTGCGGGGCGGAACACTGAAGCTTTCTTT. It translates to CASSSAGRNTEAFF.

This clone was picked up one time. This chain uses TRBV11-2 with TRBJ2-1; no firm D call. Per germline, CDR1 SGHAT and CDR2 FQNNGV. V was trimmed by 4 bases and J by 5 bases, leaving 3 bases between them. The CDR3 is made up of 11 amino acids. CDR3 coding DNA: TGTGCCAGCAGCTACCACAATGAGCAGTTCTTC. This sequence encodes CASSYHNEQFF. The variable domain in full, with the rest retrieved from reference TRBV11-2 and TRBJ2-1, is EAGVAQSPRYKIIEKRQSVAFWCNPISGHATLYWYQQILGQGPKLLIQFQNNGVVDDSQLPKDRFSAERLKGVDSTLKIQPAKLEDSAVYLCASSYHNEQFFGPGTRLTVL.

The chain recombines TRBV28 with TRBJ2-7; D not resolved. V was shortened by 7 bases and J by 7 bases, with 14 bases between the two germline ends. CDR3 length equals 12 residues. Germline CDR1 and CDR2: MDHEN and SYDVKM. The CDR3 protein is CASTSPPREQYF. CDR3 DNA: TGTGCCAGCACCTCACCACCTCGGGAGCAGTACTTC.

This sequence joins TRBV19 and TRBJ2-5, with a possible D match to TRBD1 (5 bases). Trimming stripped 5 bases from V and 3 bases from J, with 16 bases between. The CDR3 sequence is 15 residues long. Germline V lookup: CDR1 LNHDA, CDR2 SQIVND (reference sequence). Here the CDR3 reads CASSWGAGMEETQYF. The CDR3 nucleotides are TGTGCCAGTAGTTGGGGCGCAGGGATGGAAGAGACCCAGTACTTC.

The chain links TRBV25-1 to TRBJ1-5; D uncertain. Germline values: CDR1 MGHDK, CDR2 SYGVNS. Deletions cut 8 bases from V and 5 bases from J, with 16 bases between. This CDR3 spans 14 amino acids. The CDR3 DNA is TGTGCCAGCGGGGATATGAGGGCCGATCAGCCCCAGCATTTT. Translation gives CASGDMRADQPQHF.

This clone was counted once. V and J are TRBV11-3 and TRBJ2-2; 12 positions match TRBD2. The CDR3 loop spans 17 amino acids. Germline V gene sequence: CDR1 SGHNT, CDR2 YENEEA. Trimming cost V 5 bases and J 4 bases; bases outside gene matches: 8. The CDR3 DNA reads TGTGCCAGCAGCCAGAGGACTAGCGGGACCTTCACCGGGGAGCTGTTTTTT. Protein product: CASSQRTSGTFTGELFF. The full variable domain, in which reference TRBV11-3 and TRBJ2-2 provide the parts outside the CDR3, is EAGVVQSPRYKIIEKKQPVAFWCNPISGHNTLYWYLQNLGQGPELLIRYENEEAVDDSQLPKDRFSAERLKGVDSTLKIQPAELGDSAVYLCASSQRTSGTFTGELFFGEGSRLTVL.

V usage is TRBV10-3 and J usage is TRBJ1-1; tentatively, D is TRBD1 (5 bases). CDR3 length equals 17 residues. The germline V gene encodes CDR1 ENHRY and CDR2 SYGVKD. V lost 2 bases and J lost 7, with 23 bases in between. The CDR3 sequence is CAISERRGSGTFLEAFF. Here the CDR3 DNA reads TGTGCCATCAGTGAGAGGAGGGGCAGCGGAACGTTCCTTGAAGCTTTCTTT.